The TCR beta chain under discussion was sequenced for a study of blood T cell repertoires in COVID-19. Study-wide context: COVID-19 samples, acute and convalescent, were from the United States, Italy and Spain.

Produced via immunoSEQ multiplex PCR; TCRdb's table is partial and in-frame only. The table records about 150,000 clones, around 80% of them present only once. Study members were between about 18 and 95 years old and lived in 25 or so US regions. Participants' reported clinical history set cohort assignment. This CDR3 contains 14 residues. Looked up from germline, CDR1 is SNHLY and CDR2 is FYNNEI. With 1 base removed from V and 1 base from J, the gap between germline ends came to 5 bases. The source of this sequence is a man between 70 and 80 years old who had been exposed to COVID-19. The chain uses TRBV2 and TRBJ1-5; D not resolved. Material for sequencing was PBMCs or T cells enriched from blood (not recorded which). The CDR3, as DNA: TGTGCCAGCAGTGAAGAAGCAAGCAATCAGCCCCAGCATTTT. This gives the protein CASSEEASNQPQHF.